This TCR beta chain was recovered during a study of blood T cell repertoires in COVID-19. Using immunoSEQ multiplex PCR, the repertoire was profiled, and TCRdb retains in-frame clones only, with some absent. The sample lists 390,000 or so clones; around 89% were seen once. The germline V gene has CDR1 MNHEY and CDR2 SVGAGI. Germline trimming cut 4 bases from V and 4 bases from J; bases unmatched to any gene: 5. The CDR3 is 14 residues long. This sequence was found in a man aged 18 to 30 who had recovered from COVID-19. Sequenced: PBMCs or T cells enriched from blood (not recorded which). This rearrangement joins TRBV6-5 to TRBJ2-5; 8 bases are a match to TRBD1. The CDR3 is CASSSRTGRETQYF. The CDR3 nucleotides read TGTGCCAGCAGTTCAAGGACAGGGAGAGAGACCCAGTACTTC.